The 27 T cell receptor beta chains in this list originate from one sample, sequenced in a study of beta chain features in type 1 diabetes. Broader study findings: Shortening that was moderate but significant affected the TCRB CDR3s of Type 1 diabetes patients in all four CD4+ subsets.

Their antigens remain unidentified. The entirety of the isolated RNA underwent reverse transcription, so expressed TCRB transcripts were sequenced. Sequenced by immunoSEQ multiplex PCR; TCRdb stores in-frame clones only, minus some. Here the sample spans 20,000 to 25,000 clones, 69% being singletons. Material for sequencing was Tregs from blood. All receptors derive from a man aged 18 to 30 with type 1 diabetes.

This clone ranks as medium-sized. The genes are TRBV29-1 and TRBJ1-1; no clear D. The CDR3 covers 12 residues. CDR1 is SQVTM, CDR2 ANQGSEA, per germline. The germline V and J ends were trimmed by 6 bases and 0 bases, with 8 bases remaining between them. The CDR3 DNA follows: TGCAGCGTGGGCCTGTTGAACACTGAAGCTTTCTTT. Translation gives CSVGLLNTEAFF. The full variable domain, its missing parts supplied by reference TRBV29-1 and TRBJ1-1, is SAVISQKPSRDICQRGTSLTIQCQVDSQVTMMFWYRQQPGQSLTLIATANQGSEATYESGFVIDKFPISRPNLTFSTLTVSNMSPEDSSIYLCSVGLLNTEAFFGQGTRLTVV.

The chain employs TRBV7-9 and TRBJ1-2; 8 bases match TRBD1. Germline CDR1 reads SEHNR; CDR2 reads FQNEAQ (reference sequence). After removal of 5 bases from V and 5 bases from J, the junction contained 10 bases not matched to a gene. The CDR3 length is 15 residues. In nucleotides, the CDR3 is TGTGCCAGCAGCCCGTGGGACAGGTTACCGTATGGCTACACCTTC. This codes for CASSPWDRLPYGYTF.

This clone was found a few times. V and J are TRBV28 and TRBJ2-1, with 11 bases identical to TRBD2. Losses at the gene ends were 3 bases for V and 0 bases for J; bases not matched to a gene: 1. CDR3 length: 16 residues. Looked up from germline, CDR1 is MDHEN and CDR2 is SYDVKM. The CDR3 sequence is CASSLLAGGSYNEQFF. Here the CDR3 DNA reads TGTGCCAGCAGTTTGCTAGCGGGGGGCTCCTACAATGAGCAGTTCTTC.

The chain employs TRBV18 and TRBJ2-1; TRBD2 agrees at 9 bases. Trimming cost V 2 bases and J 7 bases; bases outside gene matches: 15. CDR3 size: 18 residues. Germline V lookup: CDR1 KGHSH, CDR2 LQKENI. The chain's CDR3 is CASSPIRPGLAGSNEQFF. CDR3 DNA: TGTGCCAGCTCACCAATCCGTCCGGGGCTAGCGGGATCGAATGAGCAGTTCTTC.

The chain employs TRBV11-2 and TRBJ1-6; D is unclear. Germline assignment: CDR1 SGHAT and CDR2 FQNNGV. V lost 5 bases and J lost 0, with 8 bases in between. This CDR3 has 15 amino acids. CDR3 bases: TGTGCCAGCAGCCCCCGGGACTCCTATAATTCACCCCTCCACTTT. It encodes CASSPRDSYNSPLHF.

This clone appeared a few times. The chain recombines TRBV15 with TRBJ2-5, with 7 bases identical to TRBD2. The V gene end was trimmed by 5 bases and the J gene end by 4 bases; junction bases not matched to a gene: 7. CDR1 is LNHNV and CDR2 is YYDKDF in the germline V gene (reference sequence). This CDR3 contains 14 residues. The CDR3 region has the DNA TGTGCCACCAGCGGGGAGGGCCGTCCAGAGACCCAGTACTTC. It is translated as CATSGEGRPETQYF.

CDR3 residues: CASSPPGQGTEAFF. The CDR3 nucleotides are TGCGCCAGCAGCCCCCCGGGACAGGGCACTGAAGCTTTCTTT. The chain joins TRBV5-1 to TRBJ1-1; 9 nucleotides align to TRBD1. CDR1 and CDR2 (germline): SGHRS, YFSETQ. CDR3 size: 14 residues. V lost 4 bases and J lost 4; bases outside the gene matches: 5.

The genes are TRBV18 and TRBJ1-3; D gene uncertain. Germline V gives CDR1 KGHSH, CDR2 LQKENI. The V end lost 2 bases, the J end lost 0 bases, and 11 bases lay between the germline ends. The CDR3 loop spans 16 amino acids. The CDR3 region is CASSPSRLSSGNTIYF. The CDR3 DNA sequence: TGTGCCAGCTCACCATCCAGGTTGAGCTCTGGAAACACCATATATTTT.

The V call is TRBV29-1, the J call TRBJ1-4; D possibly corresponds to TRBD1 (5 bases). Deletions cut 7 bases from V and 7 bases from J, with 13 bases between. This CDR3 has 12 residues. Germline V gene data show CDR1 as SQVTM and CDR2 as ANQGSEA. Here the CDR3 reads CSATWGGEKLFF. The CDR3 DNA reads TGCAGCGCTACGTGGGGGGGTGAAAAACTGTTTTTT.

This chain connects TRBV27 to TRBJ1-1, with D perhaps matching TRBD1 (5 bases). Germline V gene sequence: CDR1 MNHEY, CDR2 SMNVEV (reference sequence). Trimming pared 3 bases from V and 4 bases from J, leaving 12 bases between. CDR3 length: 14 residues. CDR3 sequence: CASSFGRGSTEAFF. The CDR3 nucleotides are TGTGCCAGCAGTTTCGGCCGGGGGAGCACTGAAGCTTTCTTT.

The CDR3 DNA sequence: TGTGCCAGCTCACCAGGGGGTAGTGCTCTCGCGACTAGCGGGCCTCTACTAGCCAAAAACATTCAGTACTTC. Protein sequence: CASSPGGSALATSGPLLAKNIQYF. The chain is built from TRBV18 and TRBJ2-4, with 10 bases matching TRBD2. The CDR3 runs to 24 residues. The germline CDR1 and CDR2 sequences are KGHSH and LQKENI. J was trimmed by 0 bases and V by 2 bases; bases with no gene match: 25.

The genes are TRBV20-1 and TRBJ2-7; D unresolved. CDR3 length equals 11 residues. Trimming removed 6 bases from V and 1 base from J, with 7 bases in between. Germline V CDR1 and CDR2: DFQATT, SNEGSKA (reference sequence). CDR3 amino acids: CSAKESYEQYF. Written as DNA, the CDR3 is TGCAGTGCCAAGGAGTCCTACGAGCAGTACTTC.

V and J are TRBV6-4 and TRBJ1-2; D unresolved. V dropped 2 bases and J dropped 5 bases, with 6 bases sitting between them. Germline lookup yields CDR1 MRHNA and CDR2 SNTAGT. The CDR3 length is 12 residues. This CDR3 reads CASSDGSYGYTF. The CDR3 DNA is TGTGCCAGCAGTGACGGCAGTTATGGCTACACCTTC.

The chain carries TRBV25-1 and TRBJ2-7; TRBD2 agrees at 10 bases. Trimming removed 8 bases from V and 4 bases from J; junction bases left unmatched: 11. CDR1 is MGHDK and CDR2 is SYGVNS in the germline V gene. The CDR3 spans 15 residues. The DNA for the CDR3 is TGTGCCAGCTCCCAGACTAGCGGGTCCGGATACGAGCAGTACTTC. It encodes CASSQTSGSGYEQYF.

The V call is TRBV6-1, the J call TRBJ2-5; D perhaps matches TRBD2 (5 bases). With 6 bases removed from V and 5 bases from J, the gap between germline ends came to 16 bases. The CDR3 runs to 14 residues. The germline V gene encodes CDR1 MNHNS and CDR2 SASEGT. As DNA, the CDR3 is TGTGCCAGCAGAGCCCGGGAACTCCGCGAGACCCAGTACTTC. Translated, it gives CASRARELRETQYF.

The CDR3 DNA follows: TGTGCCAGCAGCTTACCCTATCAGCCCCAGCATTTT. This sequence encodes CASSLPYQPQHF. The V call is TRBV7-9, the J call TRBJ1-5, with D hard to call. CDR1 is SEHNR, CDR2 FQNEAQ, per germline (reference sequence). CDR3 length equals 12 residues. Trimming pared 2 bases from V and 5 bases from J, leaving 4 bases between.

The V and J genes are TRBV7-8 and TRBJ2-4; 7 nucleotides agree with TRBD2. Germline V CDR1 and CDR2: SGHVS, FQNEAQ. The J segment lost 0 bases and the V segment lost 3 bases, leaving 11 bases of the junction unmatched. The CDR3 contains 18 residues. The CDR3 reads CASSFSAREKLAKNIQYF. CDR3 DNA sequence: TGTGCCAGCAGCTTCTCCGCGCGGGAGAAACTAGCCAAAAACATTCAGTACTTC. The full variable domain, its missing parts supplied by reference TRBV7-8 and TRBJ2-4, is GAGVSQSPRYKVAKRGQDVALRCDPISGHVSLFWYQQALGQGPEFLTYFQNEAQLDKSGLPSDRFFAERPEGSVSTLKIQRTQQEDSAVYLCASSFSAREKLAKNIQYFGAGTRLSVL.

This clone has only a few counts. The V gene is TRBV29-1, the J gene TRBJ2-5; tentative D call: TRBD2 (6 bases). The CDR3 is made up of 14 amino acids. In germline, CDR1 is SQVTM, CDR2 ANQGSEA. Trimming removed 1 base from V and 1 base from J, with 10 bases in between. The CDR3 sequence: CSVEGGGVQETQYF. CDR3 coding DNA: TGCAGCGTTGAAGGGGGAGGCGTCCAAGAGACCCAGTACTTC.

The CDR3 DNA follows: TGTGCCAGCAGTGCCCAGGGGGCTTACTCCTACGAGCAGTACTTC. It translates to CASSAQGAYSYEQYF. The rearrangement links TRBV2 to TRBJ2-7; 8 bases map to TRBD1. Germline assignment: CDR1 SNHLY and CDR2 FYNNEI. Losses at the gene ends were 4 bases for V and 0 bases for J; bases not matched to a gene: 5. The CDR3 length is 15 residues. The variable domain in full, with the rest retrieved from reference TRBV2 and TRBJ2-7, is EPEVTQTPSHQVTQMGQEVILRCVPISNHLYFYWYRQILGQKVEFLVSFYNNEISEKSEIFDDQFSVERPDGSNFTLKIRSTKLEDSAMYFCASSAQGAYSYEQYFGPGTRLTVT.

This clone was picked up one time. The chain joins TRBV7-2 to TRBJ2-1, with D perhaps TRBD2 (6 bases). Germline lookup yields CDR1 SGHTA and CDR2 FQGNSA. The CDR3 runs 11 residues. The germline V and J ends were trimmed by 8 bases and 9 bases, with 11 bases remaining between them. CDR3 coding DNA: TGTGCCAGCGGGAGGTGGCGTGAGCAGTTCTTC. It encodes CASGRWREQFF.

V is TRBV7-9 and J is TRBJ2-1, with 7 bases aligning to TRBD2. This CDR3 region has 15 residues. The ends lost 7 bases at V and 3 bases at J; junction bases unmatched: 9. The germline V gene encodes CDR1 SEHNR and CDR2 FQNEAQ (reference sequence). CDR3 nucleotide sequence: TGTGCCAGCACAATGGGGGGGAGTCTCTACAATGAGCAGTTCTTC. Amino acid sequence: CASTMGGSLYNEQFF.

This chain joins TRBV23-1 and TRBJ2-2, with D uncertain. TRBV23-1 is an ORF; its function is uncertain. This CDR3 region has 16 residues. V dropped 0 bases and J dropped 0 bases, with 8 bases sitting between them. CDR3 sequence (DNA): TGCGCCAGCAGTCAATCCCCAGGAACGAACACCGGGGAGCTGTTTTTT. It specifies CASSQSPGTNTGELFF.

The CDR3 DNA sequence: TGCGCCAGCAGCCAAGATCTGGACAGCGCCTCCTACGAGCAGTACTTC. It specifies CASSQDLDSASYEQYF. V is TRBV4-3 and J is TRBJ2-7, with D perhaps matching TRBD1 (6 bases). The CDR3 has 16 residues. V lost 0 bases to trimming and J lost 0 bases, with 12 bases between them. Germline lookup yields CDR1 LGHNA and CDR2 YSLEER.

This chain connects TRBV2 to TRBJ1-2; perhaps TRBD1 as D (6 bases). The V and J ends lost 4 bases and 8 bases respectively, with 11 bases between them. Germline CDR1 reads SNHLY; CDR2 reads FYNNEI. The CDR3 contains 12 residues. The CDR3 here is CASSVKGEGYTF. CDR3 sequence (DNA): TGTGCCAGCAGTGTTAAGGGGGAGGGCTACACCTTC. The variable domain in full, completed from reference TRBV2 and TRBJ1-2, reads EPEVTQTPSHQVTQMGQEVILRCVPISNHLYFYWYRQILGQKVEFLVSFYNNEISEKSEIFDDQFSVERPDGSNFTLKIRSTKLEDSAMYFCASSVKGEGYTFGSGTRLTVV.

The chain joins TRBV2 to TRBJ2-3; 9 bases are shared with TRBD2. Germline loops: CDR1 SNHLY, CDR2 FYNNEI. With 6 bases clipped from V and 3 bases from J, the junction kept 1 base outside the gene matches. CDR3 length: 13 residues. Written as DNA, the CDR3 is TGTGCCAGCAGGACTAGCGGAACAGATACGCAGTATTTT. Translated, it gives CASRTSGTDTQYF.

This clone has only a few counts. The V call is TRBV7-2, the J call TRBJ2-5, with 8 nucleotides matching TRBD2. The germline V gene has CDR1 SGHTA and CDR2 FQGNSA. The junction had 8 bases not matched to a gene; V was cut back by 6 bases and J by 2 bases. This CDR3 has 15 residues. CDR3 DNA sequence: TGTGCCAGCAGGGGCGCGCGGGGGGATCAAGAGACCCAGTACTTC. This sequence encodes CASRGARGDQETQYF. The full variable domain, in which reference TRBV7-2 and TRBJ2-5 provide the parts outside the CDR3, is GAGVSQSPSNKVTEKGKDVELRCDPISGHTALYWYRQSLGQGLEFLIYFQGNSAPDKSGLPSDRFSAERTGGSVSTLTIQRTQQEDSAVYLCASRGARGDQETQYFGPGTRLLVL.

The CDR3 DNA sequence: TGTGCCAGCAAAGCTTGGGACTTCCAAGAGACCCAGTACTTC. Encoded protein: CASKAWDFQETQYF. The chain has TRBV2 and TRBJ2-5; possibly TRBD2 for D (6 bases). Germline V CDR1 and CDR2: SNHLY, FYNNEI. V dropped 7 bases and J dropped 1 base, with 13 bases sitting between them. The CDR3 is 14 residues long.